A selection of T cell receptor beta chains follows, all from one sample in a study of CD8 T cells in Susac syndrome. TCRdb recomputed calls from the immunoSEQ multiplex PCR reads with MiXCR, one row per CDR3 protein. The repertoire holds about 280,000 distinct CDR3 sequences, with approximately 84% as singletons. The sample taken for sequencing was CD8+ T cells from PBMCs. All receptors come from a human donor with multiple sclerosis. CDR3s include the opening cysteine and the closing phenylalanine or tryptophan. A D gene is named only where the DNA matches it firmly. Size is stated for part of the rows, as once, few or many counts, or as a class when the clone is expanded.

V gene: TRBV11-2; D gene: TRBD2; J gene: TRBJ2-1; clone size: .; CDR3 DNA: TGTGCCAGCAACCCGAATCTAGCGGGACAAGTTTACAATGAGCAGTTCTTC; CDR3 protein: CASNPNLAGQVYNEQFF
V gene: TRBV6-1; D gene: .; J gene: TRBJ1-1; clone size: .; CDR3 DNA: TGTGCCAGCAGCCCTCTATCGGGGGACACTGAAGCTTTCTTT; CDR3 protein: CASSPLSGDTEAFF
V gene: TRBV7-9; D gene: .; J gene: TRBJ1-3; clone size: .; CDR3 DNA: TGTGCCAGCGGGGATTTTGACACCATATATTTT; CDR3 protein: CASGDFDTIYF
V gene: TRBV29-1; D gene: .; J gene: TRBJ2-5; clone size: .; CDR3 DNA: TGCAGCGTTGAAGATCTTGTGGAGGAGGAGACCCAGTACTTC; CDR3 protein: CSVEDLVEEETQYF
V gene: TRBV27; D gene: .; J gene: TRBJ2-3; clone size: .; CDR3 DNA: TGTGCCAGCAGTTTATCCCAGGTTTTTACGGTGGATAGCACAGATACGCAGTATTTT; CDR3 protein: CASSLSQVFTVDSTDTQYF
V gene: TRBV12-3/TRBV12-4; D gene: TRBD1; J gene: TRBJ2-2; clone size: .; CDR3 DNA: TGTGCCAGCACCCTGGCAGGGGGCCGGGAGCTGTTTTTT; CDR3 protein: CASTLAGGRELFF
V gene: TRBV28; D gene: .; J gene: TRBJ2-7; clone size: .; CDR3 DNA: TGTGCCAGCAGTTTATTTGGCCCGGGATGGGAGCAGTACTTC; CDR3 protein: CASSLFGPGWEQYF
V gene: TRBV12-3/TRBV12-4; D gene: .; J gene: TRBJ1-2; clone size: .; CDR3 DNA: TGTGCCAGCAAAGGTCCGGACAGCGGCTATGGCTACACCTTC; CDR3 protein: CASKGPDSGYGYTF
V gene: TRBV2; D gene: .; J gene: TRBJ1-3; clone size: .; CDR3 DNA: TGTGCCAGCAGGGGCCAGCGGGACACCATATATTTT; CDR3 protein: CASRGQRDTIYF
V gene: TRBV7-3; D gene: TRBD2; J gene: TRBJ2-1; clone size: .; CDR3 DNA: TGTGCCAGCAGCACCCGAGCGGGAGGAAGGAATGAGCAGTTCTTC; CDR3 protein: CASSTRAGGRNEQFF
V gene: TRBV19; D gene: TRBD1; J gene: TRBJ2-1; clone size: .; CDR3 DNA: TGTGCCAGTAGTCCAATTGGGACAGGGAATGAGCAGTTCTTC; CDR3 protein: CASSPIGTGNEQFF
V gene: TRBV27; D gene: .; J gene: TRBJ2-1; clone size: .; CDR3 DNA: TGTGCCAGCAGTTTCCTAGACTCCAATGAGCAGTTCTTC; CDR3 protein: CASSFLDSNEQFF
V gene: TRBV2; D gene: TRBD1; J gene: TRBJ1-4; clone size: .; CDR3 DNA: TGTGCCAGCAGGCGAAGCGGGACAGGGCACGAAAAACTGTTTTTT; CDR3 protein: CASRRSGTGHEKLFF
V gene: TRBV5-1; D gene: .; J gene: TRBJ1-1; clone size: .; CDR3 DNA: TGCGCCAGCAGCTCCGGCAGGGGATCTGAAGCTTTCTTT; CDR3 protein: CASSSGRGSEAFF
V gene: TRBV6-1; D gene: .; J gene: TRBJ2-3; clone size: .; CDR3 DNA: TGTGCCAGCAGCCCGAGCCGTGGCGGGAGCACAGATACGCAGTATTTT; CDR3 protein: CASSPSRGGSTDTQYF
V gene: TRBV7-9; D gene: .; J gene: TRBJ1-2; clone size: .; CDR3 DNA: TGTGCCAGCAGCTTAAGTACGGCCTTCCACTATGGCTACACCTTC; CDR3 protein: CASSLSTAFHYGYTF
V gene: TRBV20-1; D gene: .; J gene: TRBJ1-5; clone size: .; CDR3 DNA: TGCAGTGCCAAGGCCACAAGTTCTGGGAGCAATAGCAATCAGCCCCAGCATTTT; CDR3 protein: CSAKATSSGSNSNQPQHF
V gene: TRBV29-1; D gene: .; J gene: TRBJ2-4; clone size: .; CDR3 DNA: TGCAGCGTCGAGTCCGGGGTACAGCCCTTAGCCAAAAACATTCAGTACTTC; CDR3 protein: CSVESGVQPLAKNIQYF
V gene: TRBV11-1; D gene: TRBD2; J gene: TRBJ2-3; clone size: .; CDR3 DNA: TGTGCCAGCAGCTCAACTAGCGGCGGAGAAGATACGCAGTATTTT; CDR3 protein: CASSSTSGGEDTQYF
V gene: TRBV20-1; D gene: .; J gene: TRBJ1-1; clone size: .; CDR3 DNA: TGCAGTGCTTCGGACAGATTGAACACTGAAGCTTTCTTT; CDR3 protein: CSASDRLNTEAFF
V gene: TRBV28; D gene: .; J gene: TRBJ1-5; clone size: .; CDR3 DNA: TGTGCCAGCAGTTCCTTATATAGCAATCAGCCCCAGCATTTT; CDR3 protein: CASSSLYSNQPQHF
V gene: TRBV7-6; D gene: TRBD2; J gene: TRBJ2-7; clone size: .; CDR3 DNA: TGTGCCAGCAGCCGCTTAGACCTAGCGGGAGGGCCTTGGGAGCAGTACTTC; CDR3 protein: CASSRLDLAGGPWEQYF
V gene: TRBV11-2; D gene: .; J gene: TRBJ1-1; clone size: .; CDR3 DNA: TGTGCCAGCAGCTCCTACAGGGAGTTGACCACTGAAGCTTTCTTT; CDR3 protein: CASSSYRELTTEAFF
V gene: TRBV25-1; D gene: .; J gene: TRBJ2-1; clone size: .; CDR3 DNA: TGTGCCAGCGAGGAAGGATCGAGGTACAATGAGCAGTTCTTC; CDR3 protein: CASEEGSRYNEQFF
V gene: TRBV4-1; D gene: .; J gene: TRBJ2-1; clone size: .; CDR3 DNA: TGCGCCAGCAGCCAAGGGTTGAGTGGGAGCTCTGAGCAGTTCTTC; CDR3 protein: CASSQGLSGSSEQFF
V gene: TRBV5-4; D gene: .; J gene: TRBJ2-5; clone size: .; CDR3 DNA: TGTGCCAGCAGCCCGGACGCGGAAGAGACCCAGTACTTC; CDR3 protein: CASSPDAEETQYF
V gene: TRBV7-2; D gene: .; J gene: TRBJ2-7; clone size: .; CDR3 DNA: TGTGCCAGCAGCTTGCGGACTACACCCTCCTACGAGCAGTACTTC; CDR3 protein: CASSLRTTPSYEQYF
V gene: TRBV27; D gene: .; J gene: TRBJ1-2; clone size: .; CDR3 DNA: TGTGCCAGCACCGACGGTTACTATGGCTACACCTTC; CDR3 protein: CASTDGYYGYTF
V gene: TRBV10-2; D gene: .; J gene: TRBJ2-3; clone size: .; CDR3 DNA: TGCGCCAGCAGTGCTCTTGCCGGGGATACGCAGTATTTT; CDR3 protein: CASSALAGDTQYF
V gene: TRBV20-1; D gene: TRBD1; J gene: TRBJ1-6; clone size: .; CDR3 DNA: TGCAGTGCTAGAGATATAGGGGACAGCAAGACAGACTTTAATTCACCCCTCCACTTT; CDR3 protein: CSARDIGDSKTDFNSPLHF
V gene: TRBV11-2; D gene: .; J gene: TRBJ1-6; clone size: .; CDR3 DNA: TGTGCCAGCAGCTTTTTCCCCGAAACAGGCTACAATTCACCCCTCCACTTT; CDR3 protein: CASSFFPETGYNSPLHF
V gene: TRBV27; D gene: TRBD1; J gene: TRBJ1-1; clone size: .; CDR3 DNA: TGTGCCAGCAGTTTACTAGGGGGCGGTGTTGAAGCTTTCTTT; CDR3 protein: CASSLLGGGVEAFF
V gene: TRBV13; D gene: .; J gene: TRBJ2-7; clone size: .; CDR3 DNA: TGTGCCAGCACCGACGGGGGGACAGACTCCTACGAGCAGTACTTC; CDR3 protein: CASTDGGTDSYEQYF
V gene: TRBV7-9; D gene: .; J gene: TRBJ2-3; clone size: few; CDR3 DNA: TGTGCCAGCAGTCAGGGCACAGATACGCAGTATTTT; CDR3 protein: CASSQGTDTQYF
V gene: TRBV9; D gene: TRBD2; J gene: TRBJ2-7; clone size: .; CDR3 DNA: TGTGCCAGCAGCTCGTCCCTAGCGGGAGGGCCGGACGAGCAGTACTTC; CDR3 protein: CASSSSLAGGPDEQYF
V gene: TRBV7-8; D gene: .; J gene: TRBJ2-7; clone size: .; CDR3 DNA: TGTGCCAGCAGCTTACCTCGGACGGCCCTAGAGCAGTACTTC; CDR3 protein: CASSLPRTALEQYF
V gene: TRBV6-1; D gene: .; J gene: TRBJ1-5; clone size: once; CDR3 DNA: TGTGCCAGCAGTGAATATCGGGGAGGTCCGGCCGATCAGCCCCAGCATTTT; CDR3 protein: CASSEYRGGPADQPQHF
V gene: TRBV6-5; D gene: TRBD1; J gene: TRBJ1-5; clone size: .; CDR3 DNA: TGTGCCAGCAGTCCCGGGACAGGAAGCAATCAGCCCCAGCATTTT; CDR3 protein: CASSPGTGSNQPQHF
V gene: TRBV28; D gene: .; J gene: TRBJ2-1; clone size: .; CDR3 DNA: TGTGCCAGCAGTTCCCCCTCAGAGGTTGCCTACAATGAGCAGTTCTTC; CDR3 protein: CASSSPSEVAYNEQFF
V gene: TRBV29-1; D gene: .; J gene: TRBJ1-1; clone size: .; CDR3 DNA: TGCAGCGTTGTGGGGAAGAACACTGAAGCTTTCTTT; CDR3 protein: CSVVGKNTEAFF
V gene: TRBV13; D gene: .; J gene: TRBJ1-1; clone size: .; CDR3 DNA: TGTGCCAGCAGCTTAGCTAGGACAAGTGAAGCTTTCTTT; CDR3 protein: CASSLARTSEAFF
V gene: TRBV13; D gene: .; J gene: TRBJ2-3; clone size: .; CDR3 DNA: TGTGCCAGCAGTGGGCAGGGTCACACAGATACGCAGTATTTT; CDR3 protein: CASSGQGHTDTQYF
V gene: TRBV7-9; D gene: .; J gene: TRBJ2-7; clone size: .; CDR3 DNA: TGTGCCAGCAGCCCCACTTACGAGCAGTACTTC; CDR3 protein: CASSPTYEQYF
V gene: TRBV7-6; D gene: .; J gene: TRBJ1-1; clone size: .; CDR3 DNA: TGTGCCAGCAGCTTAAGGCAGCAGGGGTTGATAACTGAAGCTTTCTTT; CDR3 protein: CASSLRQQGLITEAFF
V gene: TRBV4-1; D gene: .; J gene: TRBJ2-1; clone size: .; CDR3 DNA: TGCGCCAGCAGCCAAGAAGGGATTGACAACAATGAGCAGTTCTTC; CDR3 protein: CASSQEGIDNNEQFF
V gene: TRBV7-9; D gene: TRBD1; J gene: TRBJ2-7; clone size: .; CDR3 DNA: TGTGCCAGCAGCCCTTCGTCCCCTACCGGGACAGGGGGTCGGGAGCAGTACTTC; CDR3 protein: CASSPSSPTGTGGREQYF
V gene: TRBV6-1; D gene: TRBD2; J gene: TRBJ2-7; clone size: .; CDR3 DNA: TGTGCCAGCAGTCGCCCCCCGGGGGAGCGGGACTCCTACGAGCAGTACTTC; CDR3 protein: CASSRPPGERDSYEQYF
V gene: TRBV5-1; D gene: .; J gene: TRBJ2-5; clone size: .; CDR3 DNA: TGCGCCAGCAGCTTGGGTTTTCGGGGAAGAGAGACCCAGTACTTC; CDR3 protein: CASSLGFRGRETQYF
V gene: TRBV27; D gene: .; J gene: TRBJ2-3; clone size: .; CDR3 DNA: TGTGCCAGCAGTCTAAGGACAGACACAGATACGCAGTATTTT; CDR3 protein: CASSLRTDTDTQYF